The text below deals with one TCR beta chain. This clonotype has a handful of counts. The target of this receptor is not known. No base quality information exists; no much larger clone differs at one position. The method behind the library was RT-PCR. The instrument given in TCRdb is NextSeq 550. TCRdb redid the processing of the public reads, applying fastp at Q25 and MiXCR, and retained in-frame beta chains. CDR3 protein sequences are deduplicated, and each keeps its most common genes and DNA. The sample table holds 800,000 to 1,000,000 distinct CDR3 sequences, of which roughly 18% were seen once. Of the sample, 6% is held by the ten largest clones. This sample was taken from a study of patients and donors after allogeneic stem cell transplantation (dated by TCRdb to about 2020). Trimming costs V 4 bases and J 2 bases, and their ends lie 15 bases apart. Including the terminal cysteine and phenylalanine, the CDR3 comprises 15 residues. Kept here is only the CDR3 DNA, which spans 45 bases and is read in frame from base 1. CDR1 and CDR2 were assigned from the germline V gene (reference sequence) as DFQATT and SNEGSKA.

Sequenced material: blood, either unsorted or a sorted T cell fraction (not recorded which). Here the chain combines TRBV20-1 and TRBJ2-1, with the D gene call left open. The receptor comes from a human donor who was either an allogeneic HSCT recipient or a stem cell or donor lymphocyte infusion donor (not recorded which). It is not recorded whose cells these are; they may come from a transplant donor. In nucleotides, the sequence is TGCAGTGCTAACAGACGACTCCAGACCTACAATGAGCAGTTCTTC. It specifies CSANRRLQTYNEQFF.